This T cell receptor (beta chain) is drawn from a study of cytomegalovirus exposure and HLA in healthy donors. For this clone: The target antigen is unknown.

Study-wide findings and caveats: Later analysis reportedly placed an Asian-associated ancestry cluster below the roughly 600-donor mean in N-insertions. Immune exposure was documented only through CMV serostatus. Listed as cytomegalovirus-associated were 150 or so TCR beta chains. It is likely that the observed cluster of highly shared sequence variants was a sequencing artifact.

Primers included in the PCR were 60 Vbeta and 13 Jbeta primers. Sequenced by immunoSEQ multiplex PCR; TCRdb stores in-frame clones only, minus some. Of 150,000 or so clones in the sample, about 80% were seen once. CDR3 length equals 16 residues. Per the germline V gene, CDR1 is MNHEY and CDR2 is SMNVEV (reference sequence). Trimming left V 7 bases short and J 0 bases short, with 19 bases between. This receptor was obtained from a woman in her thirties or forties in good health and CMV-seronegative. The chain recombines TRBV27 with TRBJ2-7; possible D gene TRBD1, 5 bases. Sequencing was performed on PBMCs. DNA of the CDR3: TGTGCCAGCAAGACCCGGACACTCTATAGCTCCTACGAGCAGTACTTC. Its translation: CASKTRTLYSSYEQYF.